The 26 T cell receptor beta chains below all came from one sample that was sequenced in a study of cytomegalovirus exposure and HLA in healthy donors. The PCR ran on 60 Vbeta and 13 Jbeta primers. The assay was immunoSEQ multiplex PCR, and TCRdb's table has in-frame clones only and misses some. The sample contains under 150,000 clones, 65% to 75% of which appear only once. Sequenced: PBMCs. The source of these receptors is a man in his 60s in good health and CMV-seronegative.

In its sample, this clone was seen a few times. The chain is built from TRBV19 and TRBJ2-3; TRBD1 matches 9 bases. Looked up from germline, CDR1 is LNHDA and CDR2 is SQIVND (reference sequence). CDR3 length: 13 residues. The trim removed 10 bases at V and 3 bases at J, leaving 5 bases unmatched. CDR3 in amino acids: CATGTGMTDTQYF. The CDR3, as DNA: TGTGCCACTGGGACAGGGATGACAGATACGCAGTATTTT. The full variable domain, with the rest looked up from reference TRBV19 and TRBJ2-3, is DGGITQSPKYLFRKEGQNVTLSCEQNLNHDAMYWYRQDPGQGLRLIYYSQIVNDFQKGDIAEGYSVSREKKESFPLTVTSAQKNPTAFYLCATGTGMTDTQYFGPGTRLTVL.

The CDR3 protein is CASNLGQGWRETQYF. CDR3 nucleotides: TGTGCCAGCAACCTCGGACAGGGCTGGAGGGAGACCCAGTACTTC. The chain uses TRBV28 and TRBJ2-5; 8 bases are shared with TRBD1. Germline CDR1 reads MDHEN; CDR2 reads SYDVKM. The CDR3 covers 15 residues. Losses at the gene ends were 7 bases for V and 5 bases for J; bases not matched to a gene: 12.

The chain employs TRBV5-4 and TRBJ1-5, with 9 bases lining up with TRBD1. The CDR3 length is 17 residues. CDR1 is SGHNT and CDR2 is YYREEE in the germline V gene (reference sequence). The V segment lost 2 bases and the J segment 0 bases; nucleotides outside the gene matches: 6. The CDR3, as DNA: TGTGCCAGCAGCTTCGGGACAGGGAGAAATAGCAATCAGCCCCAGCATTTT. Protein product: CASSFGTGRNSNQPQHF.

The J gene is TRBJ2-1, the V gene TRBV5-1; TRBD1 aligns across 7 bases. The CDR3 runs to 14 residues. Germline V gene data show CDR1 as SGHRS and CDR2 as YFSETQ. V lost 4 bases and J lost 6; bases outside the gene matches: 7. CDR3 bases: TGCGCCAGCAGCCCGGGGACAGCATCCAATGAGCAGTTCTTC. It codes for CASSPGTASNEQFF.

This clone came up a few times. This chain connects TRBV27 to TRBJ2-6; 8 nucleotides align to TRBD2. V trimming: 8 bases; J trimming: 0 bases; junction bases outside the gene matches: 12. CDR1 is MNHEY and CDR2 is SMNVEV in the germline V gene (reference sequence). CDR3 length: 18 amino acids. The chain's CDR3 is CASGRGTGGFSGANVLTF. The CDR3 DNA sequence: TGTGCCAGCGGCCGAGGGACGGGAGGGTTCTCTGGGGCCAACGTCCTGACTTTC.

The chain has TRBV7-9 and TRBJ2-7; 8 nucleotides line up with TRBD2. The CDR3 contains 13 residues. The V segment lost 4 bases and the J segment 5 bases; nucleotides outside the gene matches: 4. The germline gives CDR1 SEHNR, CDR2 FQNEAQ (reference sequence). This chain's CDR3 is CASSSAGVDEQYF. The CDR3 nucleotides read TGTGCCAGCAGCTCAGCGGGAGTTGACGAGCAGTACTTC.

The chain combines TRBV6-6 with TRBJ1-5; a possible D gene is TRBD1 (6 bases). Trimming stripped 8 bases from V and 9 bases from J, with 17 bases between. The CDR3 sequence is 13 residues long. CDR1 is MNHNY, CDR2 SVGAGI, per germline (reference sequence). CDR3 protein: CASGAEGEGPQHF. Written as DNA, the CDR3 is TGTGCCAGCGGCGCGGAGGGGGAGGGGCCCCAGCATTTT.

The V call is TRBV29-1, the J call TRBJ2-7, with TRBD1 identical over 10 bases. The CDR3 runs to 16 residues. Germline V gene data show CDR1 as SQVTM and CDR2 as ANQGSEA. Trimming at V came to 3 bases and at J to 2 bases, leaving 10 bases not matched to a gene. This CDR3 reads CSVEGGQGEGTYEQYF. The CDR3 DNA follows: TGCAGCGTTGAGGGAGGACAGGGGGAGGGCACCTACGAGCAGTACTTC.

This rearrangement joins TRBV7-3 to TRBJ2-1, with TRBD2 identical over 7 bases. This CDR3 comprises 15 residues. Per germline, CDR1 SGHTA and CDR2 FQGTGA. Trimming at V came to 6 bases and at J to 6 bases, leaving 11 bases not matched to a gene. CDR3 DNA sequence: TGTGCCAGCAGGCGGCAGGGAGGGGCGGGCAATGAGCAGTTCTTC. It specifies CASRRQGGAGNEQFF.

This chain connects TRBV5-1 to TRBJ2-3; 7 bases map to TRBD2. This CDR3 region has 15 residues. Per germline, CDR1 SGHRS and CDR2 YFSETQ. The trim removed 7 bases at V and 3 bases at J, leaving 11 bases unmatched. The CDR3 DNA follows: TGCGCCAGCCGCCTGTCGAGCGGGAAAACAGATACGCAGTATTTT. This translates into CASRLSSGKTDTQYF.

The chain recombines TRBV6-4 with TRBJ1-3, with a tentative D call TRBD1 (5 bases). Germline V gene sequence: CDR1 MRHNA, CDR2 SNTAGT. V was clipped by 4 bases and J by 4 bases, with 26 bases between them. The CDR3 covers 19 residues. CDR3 DNA sequence: TGTGCCAGCAGTGGGTGGTGTGCGGGGGGACCCCTGGAAGGAAACACCATATATTTT. Protein product: CASSGWCAGGPLEGNTIYF.

The chain's CDR3 is CASSVTGQSNYGYTF. For the CDR3, the DNA is TGTGCCAGCAGCGTCACGGGACAGTCTAACTATGGCTACACCTTC. The chain is built from TRBV7-2 and TRBJ1-2; 7 bases fit TRBD1. The J segment lost 0 bases and the V segment lost 5 bases, leaving 6 bases of the junction unmatched. CDR3 length: 15 amino acids. Germline CDR1 SGHTA, CDR2 FQGNSA.

The chain joins TRBV28 to TRBJ1-2; no firm D call. The germline V and J ends were trimmed by 3 bases and 5 bases, with 16 bases remaining between them. This CDR3 is 15 amino acids long. Germline CDR1 is MDHEN and CDR2 is SYDVKM. The CDR3 spells CASSFRGEEWYGYTF. CDR3 bases: TGTGCCAGCAGTTTTCGGGGAGAGGAATGGTATGGCTACACCTTC.

This clone turned up a few times. V usage is TRBV28 and J usage is TRBJ2-5, with D hard to call. Gene TRBJ2-7 matches the end of the DNA better, so the J call may be wrong. The CDR3 runs to 10 residues. Germline V CDR1 and CDR2: MDHEN, SYDVKM. In DNA form, the CDR3 reads TGTGCCAGCAGTTGGTACGAGCAGTACTTC. It translates to CASSWYEQYF.

The chain employs TRBV28 and TRBJ2-7; D perhaps matches TRBD2 (6 bases). Looked up from germline, CDR1 is MDHEN and CDR2 is SYDVKM. V was shortened by 2 bases and J by 0 bases, with 8 bases between the two germline ends. There are 14 residues in the CDR3. The CDR3 nucleotides are TGTGCCAGCAGTTTACGGGGGTTCTCCTACGAGCAGTACTTC. It encodes CASSLRGFSYEQYF. Full variable domain (missing parts from reference TRBV28 and TRBJ2-7): DVKVTQSSRYLVKRTGEKVFLECVQDMDHENMFWYRQDPGLGLRLIYFSYDVKMKEKGDIPEGYSVSREKKERFSLILESASTNQTSMYLCASSLRGFSYEQYFGPGTRLTVT.

The chain recombines TRBV6-5 with TRBJ1-5, with 9 positions matching TRBD1. V shed 2 bases and J 16 bases; nucleotides not matched to a gene: 9. This CDR3 region has 13 residues. Per the germline V gene, CDR1 is MNHEY and CDR2 is SVGAGI. The CDR3 reads CASSYAGQGPQHF. CDR3 sequence (DNA): TGTGCCAGCAGTTACGCGGGACAGGGTCCACAACATTTT.

The rearrangement links TRBV9 to TRBJ1-3, with a weak D call TRBD1 (6 bases). The CDR3 contains 16 residues. V lost 0 bases and J 0 bases, leaving 10 bases between the germline ends. The germline V gene has CDR1 SGDLS and CDR2 YYNGEE. The CDR3 DNA is TGTGCCAGCAGCGTAGATCCAGGGGACTCTGGAAACACCATATATTTT. Translated: CASSVDPGDSGNTIYF.

The V gene is TRBV18, the J gene TRBJ2-3; 9 nucleotides agree with TRBD2. V trimming: 4 bases; J trimming: 11 bases; junction bases outside the gene matches: 7. The CDR3 totals 13 residues. Germline lookup yields CDR1 KGHSH and CDR2 LQKENI. Here the CDR3 reads CASSLGLALGQYF. CDR3 DNA: TGTGCCAGCTCACTGGGACTAGCTCTAGGGCAGTATTTT. Supplemented by reference TRBV18 and TRBJ2-3, the full variable domain reads NAGVMQNPRHLVRRRGQEARLRCSPMKGHSHVYWYRQLPEEGLKFMVYLQKENIIDESGMPKERFSAEFPKEGPSILRIQQVVRGDSAAYFCASSLGLALGQYFGPGTRLTVL.

This clone appeared once. This chain connects TRBV28 to TRBJ2-7, with 7 bases lining up with TRBD1. Germline loops: CDR1 MDHEN, CDR2 SYDVKM. The CDR3 is made up of 14 amino acids. The V and J ends lost 5 bases and 2 bases, in that order; junction bases with no gene match: 6. CDR3 coding DNA: TGTGCCAGCAGTGCCAGGGGACAGACCTACGAGCAGTACTTC. Translated, it gives CASSARGQTYEQYF.

This clone was observed a few times. The chain recombines TRBV18 with TRBJ2-2; D gene ambiguous. The length of the CDR3 is 14 residues. The V gene lost 6 bases and the J gene lost 0 bases, with 8 bases spanning the gap. Germline V gene data show CDR1 as KGHSH and CDR2 as LQKENI. The CDR3 sequence is CASSLVTNTGELFF. The CDR3 region has the DNA TGTGCCAGCTCCCTAGTTACGAACACCGGGGAGCTGTTTTTT.

In its sample, this clone was seen a few times. This chain uses TRBV28 with TRBJ2-7; TRBD1 matches at 8 bases. CDR3 length: 13 residues. Germline CDR1 and CDR2: MDHEN and SYDVKM. V gave up 10 bases and J gave up 3 bases; unmatched junction bases: 8. The CDR3 DNA reads TGTGCCATAACGGACAGGGCAGGCTACGAGCAGTACTTC. Translation: CAITDRAGYEQYF.

This chain links TRBV7-3 with TRBJ2-7; 13 bases align to TRBD2. The CDR3 consists of 15 residues. V was pared by 5 bases and J by 3 bases, with 4 bases of the junction left unmatched. The germline gives CDR1 SGHTA, CDR2 FQGTGA. CDR3 amino acids: CASSRGLAGVYEQYF. Here the CDR3 DNA reads TGTGCCAGCAGCCGCGGACTAGCGGGAGTCTACGAGCAGTACTTC.

The chain couples TRBV7-7 to TRBJ2-2; tentative D call: TRBD1 (6 bases). Germline-derived CDR1 and CDR2 are SSHAT and FNYEAQ (reference sequence). The CDR3 extends over 15 amino acids. The CDR3 DNA is TGTGCTACCTCTAAGACGAAACAGGGCACCGGGGAGCTGTTTTTT. It is translated as CATSKTKQGTGELFF. Combining the CDR3 with reference TRBV7-7 and TRBJ2-2 gives the whole variable domain GAGVSQSPRYKVTKRGQDVTLRCDPISSHATLYWYQQALGQGPEFLTYFNYEAQPDKSGLPSDRFSAERPEGSISTLTIQRTEQRDSAMYRCATSKTKQGTGELFFGEGSRLTVL.

The chain combines TRBV28 with TRBJ2-7; D possibly corresponds to TRBD1 (5 bases). Germline V CDR1 and CDR2: MDHEN, SYDVKM. This CDR3 comprises 12 residues. The germline V and J ends were trimmed by 7 bases and 4 bases, with 11 bases remaining between them. The CDR3 DNA follows: TGTGCCAGCACCTATTCAGGGTACGAGCAGTACTTC. Amino acid sequence: CASTYSGYEQYF.

This chain uses TRBV10-2 with TRBJ1-5; possible D gene TRBD1, 6 bases. Germline CDR1 WSHSY, CDR2 SAAADI. Trimming stripped 4 bases from V and 7 bases from J, with 14 bases between. This CDR3 has 14 amino acids. CDR3 coding DNA: TGCGCCAGCAGTGGGACAGAGCTTATACAGCCCCAGCATTTT. It encodes CASSGTELIQPQHF.

This rearrangement joins TRBV6-4 to TRBJ2-1; 11 bases match TRBD2. Germline CDR1 reads MRHNA; CDR2 reads SNTAGT. There are 17 residues in the CDR3. The trim removed 0 bases at V and 5 bases at J, leaving 6 bases unmatched. The chain's CDR3 is CASSDSGLAGGNNEQFF. CDR3 coding DNA: TGTGCCAGCAGTGACTCGGGTTTAGCGGGAGGGAACAATGAGCAGTTCTTC.